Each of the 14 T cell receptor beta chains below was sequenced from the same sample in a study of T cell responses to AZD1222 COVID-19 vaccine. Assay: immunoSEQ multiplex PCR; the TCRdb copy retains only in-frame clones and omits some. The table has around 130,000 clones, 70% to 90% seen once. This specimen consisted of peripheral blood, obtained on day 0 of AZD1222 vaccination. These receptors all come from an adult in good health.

CDR3 DNA: TGCGCCAGCATCTTCGGACAGGGACACGAGACCCAGTACTTC. As protein: CASIFGQGHETQYF. The V gene is TRBV5-1, the J gene TRBJ2-5, with 8 bases fitting TRBD1. Germline CDR1 and CDR2: SGHRS and YFSETQ. The V and J ends lost 6 bases and 5 bases, in that order; junction bases with no gene match: 9. The CDR3 sequence is 14 residues long.

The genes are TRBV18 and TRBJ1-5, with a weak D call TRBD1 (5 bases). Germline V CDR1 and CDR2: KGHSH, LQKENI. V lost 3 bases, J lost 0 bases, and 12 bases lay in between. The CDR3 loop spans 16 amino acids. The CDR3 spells CASSPDRFTSNQPQHF. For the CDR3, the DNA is TGTGCCAGCTCACCCGACAGATTCACTAGCAATCAGCCCCAGCATTTT.

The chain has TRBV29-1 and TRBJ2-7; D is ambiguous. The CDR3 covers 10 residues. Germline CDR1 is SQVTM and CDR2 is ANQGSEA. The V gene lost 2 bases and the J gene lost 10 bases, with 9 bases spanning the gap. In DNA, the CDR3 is TGCAGCGTTGAAAATAGCTCTCAGTACTTC. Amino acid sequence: CSVENSSQYF.

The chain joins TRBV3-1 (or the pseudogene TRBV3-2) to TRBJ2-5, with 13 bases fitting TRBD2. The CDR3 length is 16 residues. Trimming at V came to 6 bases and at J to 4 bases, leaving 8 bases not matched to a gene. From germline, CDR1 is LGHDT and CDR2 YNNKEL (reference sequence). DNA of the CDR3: TGTGCCAGCAGTCCCGGGACTAGCGGGGTGGGAGAGACCCAGTACTTC. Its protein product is CASSPGTSGVGETQYF.

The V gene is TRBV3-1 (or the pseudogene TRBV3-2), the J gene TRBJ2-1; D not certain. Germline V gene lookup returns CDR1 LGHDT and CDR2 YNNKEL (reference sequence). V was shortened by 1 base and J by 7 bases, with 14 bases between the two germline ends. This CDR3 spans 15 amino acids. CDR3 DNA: TGTGCCAGCAGCCAAGGAGTAGGATACCGAAATGAGCAGTTCTTC. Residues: CASSQGVGYRNEQFF.

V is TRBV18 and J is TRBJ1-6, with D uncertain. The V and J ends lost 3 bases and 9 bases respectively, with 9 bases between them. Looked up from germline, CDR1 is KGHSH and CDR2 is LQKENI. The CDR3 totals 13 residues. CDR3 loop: CASSPMKFSPLHF. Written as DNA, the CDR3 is TGTGCCAGCTCACCTATGAAATTTTCACCCCTCCACTTT.

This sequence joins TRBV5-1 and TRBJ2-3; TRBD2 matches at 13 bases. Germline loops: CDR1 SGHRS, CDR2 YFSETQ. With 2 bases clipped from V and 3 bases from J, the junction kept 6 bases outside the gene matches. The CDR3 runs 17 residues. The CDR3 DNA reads TGCGCCAGCAGCTTTGGACTAGCGGGAGATTTTACAGATACGCAGTATTTT. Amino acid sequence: CASSFGLAGDFTDTQYF.

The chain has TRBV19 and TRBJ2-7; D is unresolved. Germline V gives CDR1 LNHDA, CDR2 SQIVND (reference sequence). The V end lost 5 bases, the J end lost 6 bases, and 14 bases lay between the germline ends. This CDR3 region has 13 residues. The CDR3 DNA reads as TGTGCCAGTAGTCCCTCACTTGGAGCCGAGCAGTACTTC. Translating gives CASSPSLGAEQYF.

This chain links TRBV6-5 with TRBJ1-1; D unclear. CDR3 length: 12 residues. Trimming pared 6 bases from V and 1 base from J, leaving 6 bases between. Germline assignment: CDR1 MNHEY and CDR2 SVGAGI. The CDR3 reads CASRGRNTEAFF. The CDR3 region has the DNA TGTGCCAGCAGGGGTAGGAACACTGAAGCTTTCTTT.

CDR3 in amino acids: CSARQGGSAFF. DNA of the CDR3: TGCAGTGCTCGACAGGGAGGTTCAGCTTTCTTT. This chain uses TRBV20-1 with TRBJ1-1; 7 bases match TRBD1. Per the germline V gene, CDR1 is DFQATT and CDR2 is SNEGSKA (reference sequence). The junction had 7 bases not matched to a gene; V was cut back by 5 bases and J by 10 bases. The CDR3 is 11 amino acids.

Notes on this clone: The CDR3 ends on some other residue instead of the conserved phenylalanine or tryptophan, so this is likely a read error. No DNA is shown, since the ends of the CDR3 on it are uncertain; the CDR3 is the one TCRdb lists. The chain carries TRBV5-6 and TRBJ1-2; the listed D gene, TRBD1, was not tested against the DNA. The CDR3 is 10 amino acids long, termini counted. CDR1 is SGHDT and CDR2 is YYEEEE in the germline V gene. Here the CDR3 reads CASSPRGTGA.

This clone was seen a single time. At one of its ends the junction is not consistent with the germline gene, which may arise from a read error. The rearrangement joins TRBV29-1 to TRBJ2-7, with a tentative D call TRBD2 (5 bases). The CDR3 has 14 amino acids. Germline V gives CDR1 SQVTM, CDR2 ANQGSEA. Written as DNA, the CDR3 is TGCAGCGTGGAAGTTAGCGACCCGTACGACGAGCAGTACTTC. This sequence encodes CSVEVSDPYDEQYF.

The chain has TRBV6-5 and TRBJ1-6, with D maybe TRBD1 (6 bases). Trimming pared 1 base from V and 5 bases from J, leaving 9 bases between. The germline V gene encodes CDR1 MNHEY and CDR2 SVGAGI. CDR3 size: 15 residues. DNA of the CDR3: TGTGCCAGCAGTTACTTGGGGGGCCATAATTCACCCCTCCACTTT. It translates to CASSYLGGHNSPLHF.

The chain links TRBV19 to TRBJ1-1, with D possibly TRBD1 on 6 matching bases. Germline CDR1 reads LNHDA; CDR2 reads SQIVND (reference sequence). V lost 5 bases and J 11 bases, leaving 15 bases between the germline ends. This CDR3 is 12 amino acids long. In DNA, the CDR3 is TGTGCCAGTAGTGGGGGGGCAGGTCGGGCTTTCTTT. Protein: CASSGGAGRAFF.